The entry below gives a single TCR beta chain sequence along with its context. The CDR3 has 15 amino acids. The germline CDR1 and CDR2 sequences are MNHEY and SVGEGT. Deletions cut 5 bases from V and 1 base from J, with 12 bases between. This sample stems from a study of blood T cell repertoires in COVID-19. The overall study: Acute and convalescent COVID-19 samples came from the United States, Italy and Spain. Sample material is recorded as cDNA or gDNA derived from T cells, B-cell-depleted T cells, or PBMCs.

Authors' data handling: Amplification of reference gene primers provided the estimated nucleated cell counts. Libraries were prepared by immunoSEQ multiplex PCR; TCRdb keeps only in-frame clonotypes and omits some of them. V, J and clone size were drawn from that table, and D and trimming were deduced from the DNA. The sample includes about 63,000 clones, about 70% of them seen just once. The chain links TRBV6-2 or TRBV6-3 to TRBJ1-5; TRBD1 might be the D (6 bases). The material sequenced was peripheral blood. The source is a woman over 75 with acute or convalescent COVID-19. In nucleotides, the CDR3 is TGTGCCAGCAGTCGACAGGTTAAGAGCAATCAGCCCCAGCATTTT. Amino acid sequence: CASSRQVKSNQPQHF.